This T cell receptor (beta chain) stems from a study of response to subunit inactivated influenza vaccine. TCRdb passed the RT-PCR reads through MiXCR, listing each CDR3 protein once. This table holds around 200,000 distinct CDR3 sequences, over 9.5% found once. The length of the CDR3 is 15 residues. V shed 3 bases and J shed 1 base, with 15 bases lying between them. Per the germline V gene, CDR1 is SQVTM and CDR2 is ANQGSEA. The same specimen was also included in a second study, on T cells expressing NK-cell markers. That paper adds: Production of TCR beta cDNA relied on 5'RACE template switching with UMIs. Of eight sequenced donors, seven were HCMV-seropositive and one HCMV-seronegative. NKG2C+ dominant clonotypes from more than 5 donors made up roughly 1.0-7.0% of CD8+ T cells.

The TCR sequence derives from a man aged 45-65 years who received an inactivated influenza vaccine. This sample comprised CD8+ T cells sorted from PBMCs, obtained roughly 12 days after vaccination. This chain connects TRBV29-1 to TRBJ2-5; maybe TRBD1 (5 bases). CDR3 in amino acids: CSVDFLGVTQETQYF. The CDR3, as DNA: TGCAGCGTTGATTTTTTAGGGGTCACCCAAGAGACCCAGTACTTC.